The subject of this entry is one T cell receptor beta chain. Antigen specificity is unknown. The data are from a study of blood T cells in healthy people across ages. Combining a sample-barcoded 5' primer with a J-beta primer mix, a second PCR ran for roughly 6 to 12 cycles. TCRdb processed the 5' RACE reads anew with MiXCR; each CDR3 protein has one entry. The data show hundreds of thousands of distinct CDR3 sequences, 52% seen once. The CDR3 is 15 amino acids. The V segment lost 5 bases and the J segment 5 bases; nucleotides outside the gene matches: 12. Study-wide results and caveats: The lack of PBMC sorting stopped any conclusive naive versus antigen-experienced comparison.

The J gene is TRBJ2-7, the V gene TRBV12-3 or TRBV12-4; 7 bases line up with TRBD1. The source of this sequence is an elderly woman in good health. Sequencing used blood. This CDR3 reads CASSISGTAFHEQYF. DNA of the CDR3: TGTGCCAGCAGTATATCGGGGACAGCGTTCCACGAGCAGTACTTC.